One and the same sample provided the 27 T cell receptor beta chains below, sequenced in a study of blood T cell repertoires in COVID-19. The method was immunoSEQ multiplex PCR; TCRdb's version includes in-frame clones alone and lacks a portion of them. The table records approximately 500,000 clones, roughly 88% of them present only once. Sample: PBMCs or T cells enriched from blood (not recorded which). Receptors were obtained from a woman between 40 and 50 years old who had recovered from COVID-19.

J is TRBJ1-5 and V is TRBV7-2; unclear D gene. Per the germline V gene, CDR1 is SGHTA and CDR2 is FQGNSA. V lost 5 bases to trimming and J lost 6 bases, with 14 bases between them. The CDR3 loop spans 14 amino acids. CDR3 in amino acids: CASSPGGYAQPQHF. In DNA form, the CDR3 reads TGTGCCAGCAGCCCGGGTGGGTACGCTCAGCCCCAGCATTTT.

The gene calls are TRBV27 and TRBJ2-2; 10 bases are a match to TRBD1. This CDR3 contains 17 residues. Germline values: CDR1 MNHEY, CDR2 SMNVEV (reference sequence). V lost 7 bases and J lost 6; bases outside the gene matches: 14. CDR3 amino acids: CASTYGTGEIWPGELFF. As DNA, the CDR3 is TGTGCCAGCACCTATGGGACAGGGGAAATATGGCCCGGGGAGCTGTTTTTT.

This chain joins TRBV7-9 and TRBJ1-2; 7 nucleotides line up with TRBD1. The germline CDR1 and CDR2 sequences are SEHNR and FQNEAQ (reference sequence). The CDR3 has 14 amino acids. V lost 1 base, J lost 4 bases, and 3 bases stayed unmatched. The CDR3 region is CASSLGGGRYGYTF. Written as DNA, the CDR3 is TGTGCCAGCAGCTTAGGAGGGGGCCGCTATGGCTACACCTTC.

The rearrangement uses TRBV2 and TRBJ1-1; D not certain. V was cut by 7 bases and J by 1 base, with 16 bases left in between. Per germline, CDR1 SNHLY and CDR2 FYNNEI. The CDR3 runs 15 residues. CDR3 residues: CASKSSGNRNTEAFF. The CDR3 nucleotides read TGTGCCAGCAAATCGAGCGGGAATAGGAACACTGAAGCTTTCTTT. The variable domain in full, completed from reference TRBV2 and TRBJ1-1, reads EPEVTQTPSHQVTQMGQEVILRCVPISNHLYFYWYRQILGQKVEFLVSFYNNEISEKSEIFDDQFSVERPDGSNFTLKIRSTKLEDSAMYFCASKSSGNRNTEAFFGQGTRLTVV.

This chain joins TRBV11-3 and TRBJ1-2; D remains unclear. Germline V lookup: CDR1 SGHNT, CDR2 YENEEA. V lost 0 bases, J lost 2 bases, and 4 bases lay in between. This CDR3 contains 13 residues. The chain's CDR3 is CASSLDQNYGYTF. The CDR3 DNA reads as TGTGCCAGCAGCTTAGATCAGAACTATGGCTACACCTTC.

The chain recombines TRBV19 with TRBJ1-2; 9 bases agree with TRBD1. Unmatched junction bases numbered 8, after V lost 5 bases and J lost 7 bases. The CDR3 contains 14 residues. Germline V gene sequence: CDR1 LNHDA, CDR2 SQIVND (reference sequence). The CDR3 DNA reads TGTGCCAGTAGTCTACCGGGACAGGGACTTGGCTACACCTTC. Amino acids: CASSLPGQGLGYTF.

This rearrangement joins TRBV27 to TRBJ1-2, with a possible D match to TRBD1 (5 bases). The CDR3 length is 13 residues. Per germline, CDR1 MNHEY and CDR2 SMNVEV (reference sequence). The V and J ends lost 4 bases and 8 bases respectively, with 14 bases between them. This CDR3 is CASSSGLRTGYTF. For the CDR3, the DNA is TGTGCCAGCAGTTCGGGACTGCGTACAGGCTACACCTTC.

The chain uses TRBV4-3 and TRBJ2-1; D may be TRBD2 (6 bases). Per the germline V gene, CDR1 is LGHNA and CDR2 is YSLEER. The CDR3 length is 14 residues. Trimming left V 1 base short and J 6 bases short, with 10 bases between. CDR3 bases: TGCGCCAGCAGCCAAGCTCTAGCGACCAATGAGCAGTTCTTC. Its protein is CASSQALATNEQFF.

DNA of the CDR3: TGTGCCATCAGTGCCCTGACAGGGTTAAGTGGCTACACCTTC. This encodes CAISALTGLSGYTF. The rearrangement links TRBV10-3 to TRBJ1-2; 7 nucleotides align to TRBD1. The CDR3 sequence is 14 residues long. The V gene end was trimmed by 4 bases and the J gene end by 7 bases; junction bases not matched to a gene: 9. Germline lookup yields CDR1 ENHRY and CDR2 SYGVKD.

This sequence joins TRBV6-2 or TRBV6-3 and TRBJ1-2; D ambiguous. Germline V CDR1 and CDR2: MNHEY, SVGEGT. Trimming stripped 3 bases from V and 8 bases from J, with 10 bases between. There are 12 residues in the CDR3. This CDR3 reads CASSYYGSGYTF. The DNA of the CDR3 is TGTGCCAGCAGTTATTACGGTAGCGGCTACACCTTC.

DNA of the CDR3: TGTGCCAGCAGCTTAGAGAGAGCTCCCTCTTGGAATGAGCAGTTCTTC. Protein product: CASSLERAPSWNEQFF. The chain carries TRBV11-2 and TRBJ2-1; D remains unclear. Per germline, CDR1 SGHAT and CDR2 FQNNGV. With 0 bases removed from V and 7 bases from J, the gap between germline ends came to 16 bases. The CDR3 contains 16 residues.

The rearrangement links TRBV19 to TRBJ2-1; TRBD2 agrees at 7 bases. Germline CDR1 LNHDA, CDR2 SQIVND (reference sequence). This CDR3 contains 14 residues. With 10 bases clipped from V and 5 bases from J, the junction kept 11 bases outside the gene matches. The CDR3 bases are TGTGCCACCTCTTGGGGGGGGAGCAACAATGAGCAGTTCTTC. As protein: CATSWGGSNNEQFF.

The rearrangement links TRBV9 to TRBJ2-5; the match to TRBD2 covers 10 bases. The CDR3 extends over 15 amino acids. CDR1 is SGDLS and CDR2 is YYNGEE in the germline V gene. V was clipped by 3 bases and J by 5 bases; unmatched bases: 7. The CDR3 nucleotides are TGTGCCAGCAGCGAGGAGGGACTAGCGTTGGAGACCCAGTACTTC. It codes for CASSEEGLALETQYF.

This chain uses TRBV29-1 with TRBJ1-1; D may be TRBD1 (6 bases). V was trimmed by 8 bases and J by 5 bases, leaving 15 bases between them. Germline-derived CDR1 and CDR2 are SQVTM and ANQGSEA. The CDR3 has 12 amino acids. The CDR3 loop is CSIGGTGTEAFF. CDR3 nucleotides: TGCAGCATCGGAGGTACAGGGACTGAAGCTTTCTTT.

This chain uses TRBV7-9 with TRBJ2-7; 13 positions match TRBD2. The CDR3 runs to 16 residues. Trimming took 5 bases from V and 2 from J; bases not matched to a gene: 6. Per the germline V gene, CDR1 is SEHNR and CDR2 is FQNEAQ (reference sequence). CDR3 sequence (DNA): TGTGCCAGCAGCGGACTAGCGGGAGATCGGACCTACGAGCAGTACTTC. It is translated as CASSGLAGDRTYEQYF. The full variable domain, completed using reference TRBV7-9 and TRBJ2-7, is DTGVSQNPRHKITKRGQNVTFRCDPISEHNRLYWYRQTLGQGPEFLTYFQNEAQLEKSRLLSDRFSAERPKGSFSTLEIQRTEQGDSAMYLCASSGLAGDRTYEQYFGPGTRLTVT.

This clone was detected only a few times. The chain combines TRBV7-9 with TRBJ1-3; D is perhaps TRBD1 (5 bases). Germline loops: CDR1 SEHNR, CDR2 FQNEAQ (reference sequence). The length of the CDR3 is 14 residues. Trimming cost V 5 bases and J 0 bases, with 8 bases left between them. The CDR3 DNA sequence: TGTGCCAGCAGCCGTGACAGCTCTGGAAACACCATATATTTT. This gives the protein CASSRDSSGNTIYF.

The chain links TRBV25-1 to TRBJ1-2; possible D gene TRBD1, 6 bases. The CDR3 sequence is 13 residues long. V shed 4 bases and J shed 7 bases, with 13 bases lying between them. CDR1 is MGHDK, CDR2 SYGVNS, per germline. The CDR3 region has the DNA TGTGCCAGCAGTGTGGTTTCAGGGGCTGGCTACACCTTC. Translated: CASSVVSGAGYTF.

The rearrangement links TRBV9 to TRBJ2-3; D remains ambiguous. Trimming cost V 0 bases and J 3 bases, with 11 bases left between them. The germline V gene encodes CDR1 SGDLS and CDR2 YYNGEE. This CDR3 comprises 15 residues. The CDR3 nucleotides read TGTGCCAGCAGCGTAGGAGGCCGAATGACAGATACGCAGTATTTT. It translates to CASSVGGRMTDTQYF.

The CDR3: CATSPDGRVVRDNEQFF. The CDR3 DNA reads TGTGCCACCAGCCCGGACGGGAGGGTCGTTAGGGACAATGAGCAGTTCTTC. This chain links TRBV24-1 with TRBJ2-1; 8 bases agree with TRBD2. Trimming took 7 bases from V and 5 from J; bases not matched to a gene: 15. CDR1 and CDR2 from the germline V gene are KGHDR and SFDVKD. This CDR3 has 17 amino acids.

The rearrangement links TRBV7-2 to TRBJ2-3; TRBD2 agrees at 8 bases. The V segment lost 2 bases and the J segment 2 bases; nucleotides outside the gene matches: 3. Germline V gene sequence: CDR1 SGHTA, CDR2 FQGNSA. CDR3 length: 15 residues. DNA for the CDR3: TGTGCCAGCAGCTTAATGCGGGAGGACACAGATACGCAGTATTTT. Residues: CASSLMREDTDTQYF.

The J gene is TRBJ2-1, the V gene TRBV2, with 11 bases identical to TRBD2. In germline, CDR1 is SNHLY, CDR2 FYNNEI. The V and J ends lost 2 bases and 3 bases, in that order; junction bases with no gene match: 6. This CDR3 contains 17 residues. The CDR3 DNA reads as TGTGCCAGCAGTGAACTTAGCGGGAGGGCCATCTACAATGAGCAGTTCTTC. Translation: CASSELSGRAIYNEQFF.

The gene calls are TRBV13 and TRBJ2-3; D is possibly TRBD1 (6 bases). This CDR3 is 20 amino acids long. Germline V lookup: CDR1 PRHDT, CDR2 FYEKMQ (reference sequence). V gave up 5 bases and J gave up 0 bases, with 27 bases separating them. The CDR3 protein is CASSESEGVLDSFSTDTQYF. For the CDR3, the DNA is TGTGCCAGCAGCGAATCCGAGGGGGTCCTCGACTCCTTTAGCACAGATACGCAGTATTTT.

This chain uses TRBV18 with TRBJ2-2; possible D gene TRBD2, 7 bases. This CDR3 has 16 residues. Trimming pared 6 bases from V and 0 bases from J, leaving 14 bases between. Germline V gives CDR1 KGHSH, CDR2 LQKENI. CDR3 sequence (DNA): TGTGCCAGCTCGCCCCGGGGGGCTCCGAACACCGGGGAGCTGTTTTTT. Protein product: CASSPRGAPNTGELFF.

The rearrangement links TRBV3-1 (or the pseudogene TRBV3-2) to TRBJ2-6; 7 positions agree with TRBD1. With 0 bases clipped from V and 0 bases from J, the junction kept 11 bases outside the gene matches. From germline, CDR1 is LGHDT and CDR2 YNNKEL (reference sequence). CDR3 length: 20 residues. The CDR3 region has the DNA TGTGCCAGCAGCCAAGATAAAAGGCGCAGGGGGAACTCTGGGGCCAACGTCCTGACTTTC. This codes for CASSQDKRRRGNSGANVLTF.

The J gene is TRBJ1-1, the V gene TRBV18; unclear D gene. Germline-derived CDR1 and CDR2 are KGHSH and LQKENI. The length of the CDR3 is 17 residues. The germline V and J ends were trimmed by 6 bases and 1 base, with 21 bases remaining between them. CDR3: CASSPTVLAVGNTEAFF. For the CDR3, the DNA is TGTGCCAGCTCGCCGACCGTCCTCGCGGTTGGGAACACTGAAGCTTTCTTT.

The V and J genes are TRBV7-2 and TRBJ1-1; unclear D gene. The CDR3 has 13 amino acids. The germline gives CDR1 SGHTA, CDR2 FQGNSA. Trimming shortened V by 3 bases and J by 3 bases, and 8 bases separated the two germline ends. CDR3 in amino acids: CASSFFIHTEAFF. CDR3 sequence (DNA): TGTGCCAGCAGCTTTTTTATCCACACTGAAGCTTTCTTT.

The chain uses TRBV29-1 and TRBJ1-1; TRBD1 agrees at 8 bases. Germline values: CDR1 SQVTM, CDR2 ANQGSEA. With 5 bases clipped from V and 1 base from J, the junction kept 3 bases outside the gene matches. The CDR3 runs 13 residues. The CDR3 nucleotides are TGCAGCGTTTGGACAGGGCGGAACACTGAAGCTTTCTTT. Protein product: CSVWTGRNTEAFF.